The 23 T cell receptor beta chains below all came from one sample that was sequenced in a study of control samples from healthy donors and cancer patients. The assay was immunoSEQ multiplex PCR, and TCRdb's table has in-frame clones only and misses some. The repertoire holds approximately 100,000 clones, with 65% to 85% as singletons. Sequenced material: PBMCs. The receptors here all came from an older man with lung cancer.

The chain joins TRBV5-6 to TRBJ2-1; 7 bases are a match to TRBD1. The germline V gene has CDR1 SGHDT and CDR2 YYEEEE. V dropped 0 bases and J dropped 8; count of bases not matched to a gene: 5. The CDR3 totals 14 residues. For the CDR3, the DNA is TGTGCCAGCAGCTTGGGACAGGGTGTTTATGAGCAGTTCTTC. This encodes CASSLGQGVYEQFF.

The genes are TRBV5-1 and TRBJ2-7, with 8 positions matching TRBD1. J gave up 5 bases and V 0 bases, and 4 bases lay outside the gene matches. Germline V gene data show CDR1 as SGHRS and CDR2 as YFSETQ. The CDR3 runs to 14 residues. This CDR3 reads CASSLGQGLDEQYF. As DNA, the CDR3 is TGCGCCAGCAGCTTGGGACAGGGGCTGGACGAGCAGTACTTC. Based on the CDR3 plus reference TRBV5-1 and TRBJ2-7, the full variable domain is KAGVTQTPRYLIKTRGQQVTLSCSPISGHRSVSWYQQTPGQGLQFLFEYFSETQRNKGNFPGRFSGRQFSNSRSEMNVSTLELGDSALYLCASSLGQGLDEQYFGPGTRLTVT.

The J gene is TRBJ2-3, the V gene TRBV18; 11 bases map to TRBD2. In germline, CDR1 is KGHSH, CDR2 LQKENI. V shed 1 base, J shed 1 base, and the junction held 4 bases outside the gene matches. The CDR3 consists of 17 residues. In DNA form, the CDR3 reads TGTGCCAGCTCACCACTAGCGGGGGGGCAGGGCACAGATACGCAGTATTTT. This encodes CASSPLAGGQGTDTQYF.

This rearrangement joins TRBV29-1 to TRBJ1-6; possible D gene TRBD1, 6 bases. Germline assignment: CDR1 SQVTM and CDR2 ANQGSEA. The CDR3 consists of 15 residues. V lost 5 bases and J 0 bases, leaving 11 bases between the germline ends. Written as DNA, the CDR3 is TGCAGCGTTCGACAGGAAAGCTCCTATAATTCACCCCTCCACTTT. The encoded protein is CSVRQESSYNSPLHF.

The chain uses TRBV21-1 and TRBJ1-5. TRBV21-1 is a pseudogene. This CDR3 contains 14 residues. In DNA, the CDR3 is TGTGCCAGCAGCAAAAACCTGGGTGGGCAGCCCCAGCATTTT. Residues: CASSKNLGGQPQHF.

V gene TRBV7-9 combines with J gene TRBJ1-2, with D unresolved. From germline, CDR1 is SEHNR and CDR2 FQNEAQ (reference sequence). This CDR3 is built from 13 residues. Trimming stripped 3 bases from V and 6 bases from J, with 11 bases between. The CDR3 sequence: CASSLGGQHGYTF. The CDR3 DNA reads as TGTGCCAGCAGCTTGGGAGGTCAGCATGGCTACACCTTC. The entire variable domain, with the rest obtained from reference TRBV7-9 and TRBJ1-2, is as follows: DTGVSQNPRHKITKRGQNVTFRCDPISEHNRLYWYRQTLGQGPEFLTYFQNEAQLEKSRLLSDRFSAERPKGSFSTLEIQRTEQGDSAMYLCASSLGGQHGYTFGSGTRLTVV.

The chain links TRBV18 to TRBJ2-3; TRBD2 agrees at 13 bases. This CDR3 comprises 16 residues. The V gene end was trimmed by 3 bases and the J gene end by 5 bases; junction bases not matched to a gene: 5. CDR1 is KGHSH, CDR2 LQKENI, per germline. The CDR3 nucleotides read TGTGCCAGCTCACCCGCACTAGCGGGGGGGAAAGATACGCAGTATTTT. Its protein is CASSPALAGGKDTQYF.

The V and J genes are TRBV24-1 and TRBJ2-2; unclear D gene. Trimming removed 3 bases from V and 2 bases from J, with 15 bases in between. From germline, CDR1 is KGHDR and CDR2 SFDVKD. The CDR3 is 17 residues long. CDR3 residues: CATSDPKFFGNTGELFF. CDR3 sequence (DNA): TGTGCCACCAGTGATCCCAAATTCTTCGGAAACACCGGGGAGCTGTTTTTT.

V usage is TRBV4-2 and J usage is TRBJ1-2; the D gene is possibly TRBD1 (6 bases). Trimming cost V 3 bases and J 6 bases, with 11 bases left between them. CDR1 LGHNA and CDR2 YNFKEQ come from the germline V gene. The CDR3 spans 13 residues. DNA for the CDR3: TGTGCCAGCAGCCATGGAAAGGGGGATGGCTACACCTTC. Protein: CASSHGKGDGYTF.

This clone has just a few counts. The chain is built from TRBV5-4 and TRBJ1-2; TRBD1 is a possible D gene (5 bases). Trimming pared 0 bases from V and 7 bases from J, leaving 19 bases between. Germline-derived CDR1 and CDR2 are SGHNT and YYREEE (reference sequence). The CDR3 totals 16 residues. CDR3 sequence: CASSLEDLGEVSGYTF. The CDR3 region has the DNA TGTGCCAGCAGCTTGGAGGATCTGGGGGAAGTAAGTGGCTACACCTTC. Complete variable domain (other parts from reference TRBV5-4 and TRBJ1-2): ETGVTQSPTHLIKTRGQQVTLRCSSQSGHNTVSWYQQALGQGPQFIFQYYREEENGRGNFPPRFSGLQFPNYSSELNVNALELDDSALYLCASSLEDLGEVSGYTFGSGTRLTVV.

The CDR3 DNA sequence: TGTGCCAGCAGTGAGGGTAGCTCTGGAAACACCATATATTTT. This translates into CASSEGSSGNTIYF. The chain links TRBV2 to TRBJ1-3; D is unresolved. V lost 3 bases to trimming and J lost 0 bases, with 6 bases between them. CDR1 SNHLY and CDR2 FYNNEI come from the germline V gene. CDR3 length: 14 amino acids. Full variable domain (missing parts from reference TRBV2 and TRBJ1-3): EPEVTQTPSHQVTQMGQEVILRCVPISNHLYFYWYRQILGQKVEFLVSFYNNEISEKSEIFDDQFSVERPDGSNFTLKIRSTKLEDSAMYFCASSEGSSGNTIYFGEGSWLTVV.

The rearrangement links TRBV19 to TRBJ2-2, with D perhaps assigned TRBD1 or TRBD2 (6 bases each). The CDR3 consists of 14 residues. V dropped 10 bases and J dropped 0 bases, with 12 bases sitting between them. CDR1 is LNHDA, CDR2 SQIVND, per germline (reference sequence). CDR3 bases: TGTGCCACGGGGGCGGGTTCGAACACCGGGGAGCTGTTTTTT. This gives the protein CATGAGSNTGELFF.

V and J are TRBV14 and TRBJ2-7; 10 bases align to TRBD1. The CDR3 loop spans 14 amino acids. V lost 5 bases, J lost 7 bases, and 8 bases stayed unmatched. CDR1 and CDR2 from the germline V gene are SGHDN and FVKESK. This chain's CDR3 is CASSRDRGPGEQYF. The CDR3 DNA sequence: TGTGCCAGCAGCAGGGACAGGGGCCCCGGGGAGCAGTACTTC.

The chain links TRBV2 to TRBJ1-2; the match to TRBD1 covers 9 bases. From germline, CDR1 is SNHLY and CDR2 FYNNEI. The length of the CDR3 is 13 residues. V shed 7 bases, J shed 6 bases, and the junction held 6 bases outside the gene matches. The CDR3 loop reads CASTLQGANGYTF. In DNA, the CDR3 is TGTGCCAGCACTTTACAGGGGGCTAATGGCTACACCTTC.

The rearrangement links TRBV7-6 to TRBJ1-3; weak D call: TRBD1 (5 bases). V dropped 3 bases and J dropped 4 bases, with 13 bases sitting between them. The germline CDR1 and CDR2 sequences are SGHVS and FNYEAQ. This CDR3 spans 15 amino acids. In DNA, the CDR3 is TGTGCCAGCAGCTTGATTCAAGGGGCCGGAAACACCATATATTTT. It specifies CASSLIQGAGNTIYF.

V is TRBV7-2 and J is TRBJ2-2, with D unresolved. Trimming stripped 5 bases from V and 6 bases from J, with 13 bases between. Germline CDR1 and CDR2: SGHTA and FQGNSA. The CDR3 is 14 residues long. The CDR3 region has the DNA TGTGCCAGCAGCCCCCACCGCTCTGCCGGGGAGCTGTTTTTT. Protein: CASSPHRSAGELFF.

This chain connects TRBV24-1 to TRBJ2-7, with 12 bases lining up with TRBD1. Germline V gene sequence: CDR1 KGHDR, CDR2 SFDVKD. The CDR3 has 16 amino acids. V shed 6 bases and J 4 bases; nucleotides not matched to a gene: 9. The CDR3 sequence is CATSSTGTGGGYEQYF. The CDR3 DNA reads TGTGCCACCAGTTCCACTGGGACAGGGGGCGGGTACGAGCAGTACTTC.

V gene TRBV4-1 combines with J gene TRBJ1-5; D perhaps matches TRBD1 (5 bases). Trimming cost V 8 bases and J 1 base, with 12 bases left between them. This CDR3 contains 14 residues. Germline V CDR1 and CDR2: MGHRA, YSYEKL. CDR3 amino acids: CASSPGSSNQPQHF. The CDR3 DNA is TGCGCCAGCTCCCCAGGGTCGAGCAATCAGCCCCAGCATTTT.

This clone was picked up a small number of times. The chain carries TRBV5-8 and TRBJ1-2; 9 bases align to TRBD1. The CDR3 extends over 14 amino acids. Germline values: CDR1 SGHTS, CDR2 YDEGEE. The V and J ends lost 2 bases and 2 bases, in that order; junction bases with no gene match: 1. In DNA, the CDR3 is TGTGCCAGCAGCTTTGACAGGGGGAACTATGGCTACACCTTC. Encoded protein: CASSFDRGNYGYTF.

V usage is TRBV7-8 and J usage is TRBJ2-7; TRBD1 matches 9 bases. The V segment lost 5 bases and the J segment 6 bases; nucleotides outside the gene matches: 11. The CDR3 covers 15 residues. Germline V gives CDR1 SGHVS, CDR2 FQNEAQ. The DNA for the CDR3 is TGTGCCAGCAGCGCAGATAGGGGGACAGGGCTCGAGCAGTACTTC. It specifies CASSADRGTGLEQYF.

In its sample, this clone was seen once. The chain is built from TRBV20-1 and TRBJ1-1; D possibly corresponds to TRBD1 (6 bases). The germline gives CDR1 DFQATT, CDR2 SNEGSKA (reference sequence). The V end lost 3 bases, the J end lost 1 base, and 15 bases lay between the germline ends. The CDR3 runs to 15 residues. The CDR3 DNA follows: TGCAGTGCTAGTAAATTGGGCAGGGGGAACACTGAAGCTTTCTTT. Translated, it gives CSASKLGRGNTEAFF.

The chain links TRBV6-5 to TRBJ2-7, with TRBD1 as a possible D gene (5 bases). The CDR3 is 13 residues long. The V gene's germline CDR1 is MNHEY and CDR2 SVGAGI. Deletions cut 2 bases from V and 3 bases from J, with 8 bases between. The CDR3 sequence is CASSYRQNYEQYF. DNA of the CDR3: TGTGCCAGCAGTTACCGACAGAACTACGAGCAGTACTTC.

This sequence joins TRBV19 and TRBJ1-5; tentative D call: TRBD1 (5 bases). The germline CDR1 and CDR2 sequences are LNHDA and SQIVND (reference sequence). The ends were cut back, 7 bases at V and 9 bases at J, with 16 bases in the middle. The CDR3 contains 13 residues. The CDR3 region has the DNA TGTGCCAGTACCCTGGGGCCATTTCGGCCCCAGCATTTT. This codes for CASTLGPFRPQHF.